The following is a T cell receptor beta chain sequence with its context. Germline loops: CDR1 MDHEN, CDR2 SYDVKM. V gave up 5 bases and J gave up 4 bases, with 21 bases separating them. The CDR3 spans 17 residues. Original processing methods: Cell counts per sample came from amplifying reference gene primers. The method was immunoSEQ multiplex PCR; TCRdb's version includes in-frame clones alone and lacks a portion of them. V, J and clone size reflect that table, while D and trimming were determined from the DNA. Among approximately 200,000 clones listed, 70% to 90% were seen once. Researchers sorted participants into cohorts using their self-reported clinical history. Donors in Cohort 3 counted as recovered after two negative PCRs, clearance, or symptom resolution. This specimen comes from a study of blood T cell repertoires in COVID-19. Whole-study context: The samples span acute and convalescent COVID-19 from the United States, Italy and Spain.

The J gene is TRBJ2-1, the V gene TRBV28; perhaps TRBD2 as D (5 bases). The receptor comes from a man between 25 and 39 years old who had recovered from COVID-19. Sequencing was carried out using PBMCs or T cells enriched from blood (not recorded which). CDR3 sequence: CASSPPFLAAQYNEQFF. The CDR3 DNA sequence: TGTGCCAGCAGTCCACCCTTCCTAGCAGCCCAATACAATGAGCAGTTCTTC.